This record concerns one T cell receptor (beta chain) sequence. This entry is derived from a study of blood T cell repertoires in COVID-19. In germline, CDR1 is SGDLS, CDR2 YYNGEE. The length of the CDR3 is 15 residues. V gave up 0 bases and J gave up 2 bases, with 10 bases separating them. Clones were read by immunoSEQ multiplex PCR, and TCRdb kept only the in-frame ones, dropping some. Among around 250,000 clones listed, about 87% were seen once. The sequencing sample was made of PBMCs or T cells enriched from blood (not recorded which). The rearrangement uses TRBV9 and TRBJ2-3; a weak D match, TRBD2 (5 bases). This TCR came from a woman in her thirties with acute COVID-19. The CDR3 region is CASSVGAGPTDTQYF. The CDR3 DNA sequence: TGTGCCAGCAGCGTAGGGGCGGGCCCCACAGATACGCAGTATTTT. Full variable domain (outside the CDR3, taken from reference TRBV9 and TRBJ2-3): DSGVTQTPKHLITATGQRVTLRCSPRSGDLSVYWYQQSLDQGLQFLIQYYNGEERAKGNILERFSAQQFPDLHSELNLSSLELGDSALYFCASSVGAGPTDTQYFGPGTRLTVL.